This TCR beta chain is from a study of T cell responses to AZD1222 COVID-19 vaccine. Points from the study as a whole: Donors were mostly white British, more females; clonal diversity possibly underestimated.

Trimming shortened V by 2 bases and J by 6 bases, and 14 bases separated the two germline ends. This CDR3 has 14 amino acids. Germline V lookup: CDR1 MDHEN, CDR2 SYDVKM. The protocol was immunoSEQ multiplex PCR, while the TCRdb copy is restricted to in-frame clones and leaves out a portion. Of about 180,000 clones in the sample, 70% to 90% are singletons; the top ten hold 4.3%. About this clone itself: No antigen is known for it.

The chain has TRBV28 and TRBJ2-7; TRBD2 is a possible D gene (5 bases). The input for sequencing was peripheral blood, taken 28 days after the second dose of the MenACWY control vaccine. This sequence was found in an adult who received the MenACWY meningococcal vaccine as a control. The CDR3 reads CASSLNPSGSEQYF. As DNA, the CDR3 is TGTGCCAGCAGTTTAAACCCTTCGGGGTCCGAGCAGTACTTC. The full variable domain, rest sourced from reference TRBV28 and TRBJ2-7, is DVKVTQSSRYLVKRTGEKVFLECVQDMDHENMFWYRQDPGLGLRLIYFSYDVKMKEKGDIPEGYSVSREKKERFSLILESASTNQTSMYLCASSLNPSGSEQYFGPGTRLTVT.